The 18 T cell receptor beta chains presented below share a single source sample, sequenced in a study of identical twins. TCRdb reprocessed the 5' RACE reads with MiXCR, giving one entry per CDR3 protein. The table includes around 490,000 distinct CDR3 sequences, 20% to 25% detected once. This same sample was also part of a study on yellow fever vaccine responses in identical twins.

The sample consisted of CD4+ T cells sorted from blood. The origin of the receptors is a woman under 30 in good health.

In DNA form, the CDR3 reads TGTGCCAGTAGTGTGTCAGATTCACCCCTCCACTTT. It is translated as CASSVSDSPLHF. The J gene is TRBJ1-6, the V gene TRBV19; unclear D gene. CDR1 and CDR2 (germline): LNHDA, SQIVND (reference sequence). V was pared by 5 bases and J by 8 bases, with 7 bases between. CDR3 size: 12 residues.

This clonotype was found a few times. The chain uses TRBV27 and TRBJ1-4; 7 nucleotides align to TRBD1. CDR1 is MNHEY and CDR2 is SMNVEV in the germline V gene (reference sequence). The CDR3 length is 14 residues. The V and J ends lost 5 bases and 4 bases, in that order; junction bases with no gene match: 4. DNA for the CDR3: TGTGCCAGCAGTACGGACAGGTATAATGAAAAACTGTTTTTT. Its translation is CASSTDRYNEKLFF.

Only a few counts were recorded for this clonotype. The genes are TRBV20-1 and TRBJ2-1; 7 bases line up with TRBD2. Germline assignment: CDR1 DFQATT and CDR2 SNEGSKA (reference sequence). Trimming took 6 bases from V and 8 from J; bases not matched to a gene: 13. The CDR3 is 14 residues long. CDR3 DNA sequence: TGCAGTGCCCCCTCCCGTGCGGGAGCCCATGAGCAGTTCTTC. This translates into CSAPSRAGAHEQFF.

J is TRBJ2-7 and V is TRBV6-1, with D possibly matching TRBD2 (6 bases). The CDR3 extends over 13 amino acids. Per germline, CDR1 MNHNS and CDR2 SASEGT. V was pared by 6 bases and J by 4 bases, with 13 bases between. The CDR3 reads CASREGGSYEQYV. CDR3 DNA: TGTGCCAGCAGGGAGGGAGGCTCGTACGAGCAGTACGTC.

Here the CDR3 reads CASRGHGAGDYNEQFF. The CDR3 DNA reads TGTGCCAGCAGGGGCCATGGGGCGGGGGATTACAATGAGCAGTTCTTC. The gene calls are TRBV7-8 and TRBJ2-1, with 7 nucleotides matching TRBD2. The junction had 12 bases not matched to a gene; V was cut back by 6 bases and J by 4 bases. The CDR3 contains 16 residues. Germline V gene sequence: CDR1 SGHVS, CDR2 FQNEAQ. The variable domain in full, with the rest retrieved from reference TRBV7-8 and TRBJ2-1, is GAGVSQSPRYKVAKRGQDVALRCDPISGHVSLFWYQQALGQGPEFLTYFQNEAQLDKSGLPSDRFFAERPEGSVSTLKIQRTQQEDSAVYLCASRGHGAGDYNEQFFGPGTRLTVL.

This clonotype was seen more than once but under ten times. V usage is TRBV5-1 and J usage is TRBJ2-2; 7 nucleotides line up with TRBD2. The ends lost 1 base at V and 4 bases at J; junction bases unmatched: 19. The CDR3 is 20 amino acids. Germline CDR1 is SGHRS and CDR2 is YFSETQ. The CDR3 is CASSLFRDGPSGKVTGELFF. CDR3 coding DNA: TGCGCCAGCAGCTTGTTTCGGGATGGGCCGAGCGGGAAAGTCACCGGGGAGCTGTTTTTT.

CDR3 amino acids: CASSSLGGNTGELFF. Written as DNA, the CDR3 is TGTGCCAGCAGCTCCCTGGGAGGGAACACCGGGGAGCTGTTTTTT. The chain uses TRBV7-9 and TRBJ2-2; D possibly corresponds to TRBD2 (6 bases). The CDR3 covers 15 residues. The V and J ends lost 4 bases and 1 base respectively, with 10 bases between them. CDR1 is SEHNR, CDR2 FQNEAQ, per germline (reference sequence).

This chain links TRBV12-3 or TRBV12-4 with TRBJ2-1, with 9 bases lining up with TRBD1. V was pared by 6 bases and J by 3 bases, with 6 bases of the junction left unmatched. The CDR3 spans 15 residues. The chain's CDR3 is CASSGGTGHYNEQFF. The CDR3 nucleotides are TGTGCCAGCAGCGGAGGGACAGGGCACTACAATGAGCAGTTCTTC.

The chain recombines TRBV27 with TRBJ2-1; no clear D gene. V lost 0 bases and J 12 bases, leaving 15 bases between the germline ends. The V gene's germline CDR1 is MNHEY and CDR2 SMNVEV (reference sequence). The CDR3 has 14 amino acids. The CDR3 nucleotides are TGTGCCAGCAGTTTATCGATCGGCTCCCTTGGGCAGTTCTTC. It translates to CASSLSIGSLGQFF.

A note on this clonotype: A much larger clone is a single base away; this may be a read error. The chain's CDR3 is CCASPTIASVYNEQFF. The CDR3, as DNA: TGCTGTGCTAGTCCAACTATAGCTAGCGTGTACAATGAGCAGTTCTTC. The chain couples TRBV20-1 to TRBJ2-1; TRBD2 is a possible D gene (6 bases). The CDR3 consists of 16 residues. In germline, CDR1 is DFQATT, CDR2 SNEGSKA (reference sequence).

This clonotype came up many times. The chain recombines TRBV3-1 with TRBJ2-2; D possibly uses TRBD1 or TRBD2 (5 bases each). Germline assignment: CDR1 LGHDT and CDR2 YNNKEL (reference sequence). CDR3 length: 14 amino acids. Trimming pared 4 bases from V and 5 bases from J, leaving 11 bases between. CDR3 loop: CASSLDTSTGELFF. CDR3 nucleotides: TGTGCCAGCAGCCTGGACACTAGTACCGGGGAGCTGTTTTTT.

In its sample, this clonotype was seen a few times. V and J are TRBV29-1 and TRBJ2-1; 11 nucleotides match TRBD1. The germline V gene encodes CDR1 SQVTM and CDR2 ANQGSEA. The ends lost 6 bases at V and 5 bases at J; junction bases unmatched: 12. The CDR3 is 16 residues long. The CDR3 here is CSVSYGTGGPHNEQFF. The CDR3, as DNA: TGCAGCGTCTCCTACGGGACAGGGGGACCCCACAATGAGCAGTTCTTC.

There are a few counts of this clonotype. The CDR3: CATSDQHLSYEQYF. CDR3 sequence (DNA): TGTGCCACCAGTGACCAACACCTCTCCTACGAGCAGTACTTC. The rearrangement joins TRBV24-1 to TRBJ2-7; D is unresolved. CDR1 and CDR2 from the germline V gene are KGHDR and SFDVKD. This CDR3 spans 14 amino acids. The germline V and J ends were trimmed by 4 bases and 0 bases, with 9 bases remaining between them.

The chain recombines TRBV5-1 with TRBJ1-1; D unresolved. CDR3 length equals 15 residues. CDR1 and CDR2 from the germline V gene are SGHRS and YFSETQ. Trimming pared 0 bases from V and 4 bases from J, leaving 13 bases between. This CDR3 is CASSLEATAGTEAFF. DNA for the CDR3: TGCGCCAGCAGCTTGGAGGCGACGGCGGGCACTGAAGCTTTCTTT.

This clonotype was seen more than once but under ten times. The V call is TRBV15, the J call TRBJ2-3; 8 bases are shared with TRBD2. The CDR3 runs to 13 residues. Germline V gene lookup returns CDR1 LNHNV and CDR2 YYDKDF (reference sequence). V lost 9 bases to trimming and J lost 3 bases; unmatched junction nucleotides: 5. CDR3 nucleotides: TGTGCCACGGCGGGGGGCGGTACAGATACGCAGTATTTT. The encoded protein is CATAGGGTDTQYF.

In its sample, this clonotype was seen a few times. The rearrangement uses TRBV12-3 or TRBV12-4 and TRBJ2-3, with 10 bases lining up with TRBD1. This CDR3 has 15 residues. V was pared by 1 base and J by 6 bases, with 4 bases of the junction left unmatched. The CDR3 DNA sequence: TGTGCCAGCAGTTTAGGACAGGGGGCGGTGGATACGCAGTATTTT. Translation gives CASSLGQGAVDTQYF.

The rearrangement joins TRBV20-1 to TRBJ2-5; D is unresolved. Trimming shortened V by 6 bases and J by 4 bases, and 9 bases separated the two germline ends. The germline V gene has CDR1 DFQATT and CDR2 SNEGSKA (reference sequence). The CDR3 consists of 11 residues. DNA for the CDR3: TGCAGTGCCCCGTCCCTAGAGACCCAGTACTTC. This codes for CSAPSLETQYF.

V and J are TRBV29-1 and TRBJ1-3; D unclear. CDR3 length: 14 amino acids. Trimming stripped 4 bases from V and 0 bases from J, with 10 bases between. From germline, CDR1 is SQVTM and CDR2 ANQGSEA. The CDR3 loop reads CSVVGLPSGNTIYF. The DNA for the CDR3 is TGCAGCGTTGTGGGTTTACCCTCTGGAAACACCATATATTTT.